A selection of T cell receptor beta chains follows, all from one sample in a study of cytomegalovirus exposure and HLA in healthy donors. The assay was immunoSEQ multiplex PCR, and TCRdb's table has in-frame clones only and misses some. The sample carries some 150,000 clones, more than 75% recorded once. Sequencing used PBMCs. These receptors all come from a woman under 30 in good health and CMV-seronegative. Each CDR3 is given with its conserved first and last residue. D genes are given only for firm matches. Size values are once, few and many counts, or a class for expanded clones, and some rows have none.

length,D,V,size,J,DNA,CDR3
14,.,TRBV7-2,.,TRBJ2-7,TGTGCCAGCACCCAGTCGGGGAGCTCCTACGAGCAGTACTTC,CASTQSGSSYEQYF
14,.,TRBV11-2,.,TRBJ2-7,TGTGCCAGCAGTTATACGACAGCCTCCTACGAGCAGTACTTC,CASSYTTASYEQYF
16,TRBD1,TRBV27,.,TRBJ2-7,TGTGCCAGCAGCCTTGTCTCCCTGGACAGGGGTTACGAGCAGTACTTC,CASSLVSLDRGYEQYF
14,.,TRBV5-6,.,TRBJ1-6,TGTGCCAGCAGCTTGCCCTACAGCAATTCACCCCTCCACTTT,CASSLPYSNSPLHF
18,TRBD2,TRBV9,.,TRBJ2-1,TGTGCCAGCAGCGTAGGAACTGTAGAACTAGCGGCTTCCAATGAGCAGTTCTTC,CASSVGTVELAASNEQFF
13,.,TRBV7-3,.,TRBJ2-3,TGTGCCAGCAGCCCGGACACCGCAGATACGCAGTATTTT,CASSPDTADTQYF
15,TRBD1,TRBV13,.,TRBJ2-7,TGTGCCAGCAGCTTAGCTGGGCAGGGGGCTTACGAGCAGTACTTC,CASSLAGQGAYEQYF
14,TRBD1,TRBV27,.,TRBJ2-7,TGTGCCAGCAGTTTCCAGGGGGCCATCTACGAGCAGTACTTC,CASSFQGAIYEQYF
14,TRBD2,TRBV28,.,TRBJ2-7,TGTGCCAGCAGTTTAGGCTTAGCGGGGGCCGAGCAGTACTTC,CASSLGLAGAEQYF
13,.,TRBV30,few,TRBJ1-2,TGTGCCTGGAGTGTACCTGCTATATATGGCTACACCTTC,CAWSVPAIYGYTF
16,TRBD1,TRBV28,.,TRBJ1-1,TGTGCCAGCAGTTATCCAGGGGGTGGTGTGGACACTGAAGCTTTCTTT,CASSYPGGGVDTEAFF
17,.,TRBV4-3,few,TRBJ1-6,TGCGCCAGCAGCCAAGATCCGTCGAGCTCCTATAATTCACCCCTCCACTTT,CASSQDPSSSYNSPLHF
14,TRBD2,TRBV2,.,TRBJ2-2,TGTGCCAGCTTTAGGACTAGCGGGACCGGGGAGCTGTTTTTT,CASFRTSGTGELFF
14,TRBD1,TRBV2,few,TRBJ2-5,TGTGCCAGCAGTTGGGACAGATTGGAAGAGACCCAGTACTTC,CASSWDRLEETQYF
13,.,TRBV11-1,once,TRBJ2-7,TGTGCCAGCAGCTTAGAGGTGCGGTACGAGCAGTACTTC,CASSLEVRYEQYF
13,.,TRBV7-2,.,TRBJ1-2,TGTGCCAGCAGCTTAGGGACAGAGAGCGGCTACACCTTC,CASSLGTESGYTF
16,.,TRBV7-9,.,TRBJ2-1,TGTTCCAGCAGCTTAAGTAGGGCGGGATCTTTAAATGAGCAGTTCTTC,CSSSLSRAGSLNEQFF
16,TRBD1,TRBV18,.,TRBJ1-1,TGTGCCAGCTCACCGACAGGGTCCCGGGAAGGCACTGAAGCTTTCTTT,CASSPTGSREGTEAFF
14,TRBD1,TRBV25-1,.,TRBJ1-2,TGTGCCAGCAGTGAATATAACAGGGGAAACGGCTACACCTTC,CASSEYNRGNGYTF
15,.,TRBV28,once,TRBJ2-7,TGTGCCACCACTATTTTTCAGGGGTTCCCCTCCGAGCAGTACTTC,CATTIFQGFPSEQYF
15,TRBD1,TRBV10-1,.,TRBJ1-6,TGCGCCAGCAGCCGCGGGACAGGGAATAATTCACCCCTCCACTTT,CASSRGTGNNSPLHF